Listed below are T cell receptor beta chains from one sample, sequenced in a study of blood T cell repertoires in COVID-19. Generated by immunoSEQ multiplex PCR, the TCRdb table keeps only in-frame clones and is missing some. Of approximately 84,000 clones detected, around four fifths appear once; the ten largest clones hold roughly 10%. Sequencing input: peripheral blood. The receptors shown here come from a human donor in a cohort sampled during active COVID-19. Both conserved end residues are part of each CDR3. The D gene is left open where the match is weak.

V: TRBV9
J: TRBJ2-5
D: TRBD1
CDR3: CASSEQGIQETQYF

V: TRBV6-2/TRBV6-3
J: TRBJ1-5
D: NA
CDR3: CASSPLRLGEPQHF

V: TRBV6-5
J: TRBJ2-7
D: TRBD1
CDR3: CASRRQGISYEQYF

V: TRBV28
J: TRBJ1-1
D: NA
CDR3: CASSFSRNTEAFF

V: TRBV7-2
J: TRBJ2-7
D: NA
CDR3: CASSLGVGGHEQYF

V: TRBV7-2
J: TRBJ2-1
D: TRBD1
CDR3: CASSLRDREYNEQFF

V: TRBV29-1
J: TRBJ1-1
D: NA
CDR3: CSVESGAGTEAFF

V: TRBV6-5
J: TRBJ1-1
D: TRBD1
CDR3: CASGHRGNTEAFF

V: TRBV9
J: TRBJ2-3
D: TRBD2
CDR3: CASSGTSGGRGTDTQYF

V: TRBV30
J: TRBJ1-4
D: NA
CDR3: CAWSVGQGYEKLFF

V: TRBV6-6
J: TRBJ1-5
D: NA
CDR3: CASSRPQENQPQHF

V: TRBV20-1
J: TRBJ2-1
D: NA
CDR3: CSARVDSEQFF

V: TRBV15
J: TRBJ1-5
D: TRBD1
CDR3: CATSRGRTGPSNQPQHF

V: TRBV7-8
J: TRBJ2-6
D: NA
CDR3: CASSSWVDRMETGANVLTF

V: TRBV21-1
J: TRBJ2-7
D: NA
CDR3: CASSKAVGDQFYYEQYF

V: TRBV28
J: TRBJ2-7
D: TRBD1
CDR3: CAIRGDRATYEQYF

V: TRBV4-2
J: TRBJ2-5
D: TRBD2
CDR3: CASSPLSGGSGETQYF

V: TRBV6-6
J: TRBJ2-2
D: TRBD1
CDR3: CASRQGAAGELFF

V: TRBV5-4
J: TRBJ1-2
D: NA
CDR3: CASSLDRGARDGYTF

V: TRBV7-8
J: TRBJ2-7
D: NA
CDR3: CASSLTHLDIGYEQYF

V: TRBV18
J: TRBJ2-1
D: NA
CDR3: CASSPPAISSYNEQFF

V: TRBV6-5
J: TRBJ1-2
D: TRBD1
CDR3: CASSRQGSNYGYTF

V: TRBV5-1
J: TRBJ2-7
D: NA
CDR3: CASSPALGRTIHF

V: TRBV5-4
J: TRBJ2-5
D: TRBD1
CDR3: CASSYAGTGWGETQYF

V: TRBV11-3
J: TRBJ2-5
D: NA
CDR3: CASSPSGTFDGPQYF

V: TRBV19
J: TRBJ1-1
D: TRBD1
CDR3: CATGGQGGTEAFF

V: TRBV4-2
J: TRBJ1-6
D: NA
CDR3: CASSQAYRDNSPLHF

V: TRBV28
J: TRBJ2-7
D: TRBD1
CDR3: CASTQTGDFYEQYF

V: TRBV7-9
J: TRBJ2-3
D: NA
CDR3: CASSLVRVSTDTQYF

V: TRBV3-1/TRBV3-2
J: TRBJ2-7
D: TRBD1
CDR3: CASSQDGGQGAYEQYF

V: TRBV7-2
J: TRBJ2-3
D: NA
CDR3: CASSLPTGGGADTQYF

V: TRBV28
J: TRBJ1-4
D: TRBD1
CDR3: CASSFPRGQKDEKLFF

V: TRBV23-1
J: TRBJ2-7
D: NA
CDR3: CASGRMGHSREQYF

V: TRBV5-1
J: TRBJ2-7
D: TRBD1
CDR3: CASSPWTGGYEQYF

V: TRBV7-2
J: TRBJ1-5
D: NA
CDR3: CASSPQGARNQPQHF

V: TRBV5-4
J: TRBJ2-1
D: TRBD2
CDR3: CASSLALAGGTYNEQFF

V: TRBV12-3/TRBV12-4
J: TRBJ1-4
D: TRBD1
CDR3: CAIQDRGREKLFF

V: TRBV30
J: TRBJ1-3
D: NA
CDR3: CAWSPNREPRPTIYF

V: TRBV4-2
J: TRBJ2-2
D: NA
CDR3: CASSQDISGRYLNTGELFF

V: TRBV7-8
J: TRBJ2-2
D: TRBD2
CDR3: CASSSKRENTGELFF

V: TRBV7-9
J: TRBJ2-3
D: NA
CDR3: CASSLQLPGPPDTQYF

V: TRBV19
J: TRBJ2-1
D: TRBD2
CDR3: CASSRWGSGSSYNEQFF

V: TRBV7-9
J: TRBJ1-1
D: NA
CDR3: CASSISGLEAFF

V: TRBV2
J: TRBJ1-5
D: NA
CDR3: CASTTGLDQPQHF

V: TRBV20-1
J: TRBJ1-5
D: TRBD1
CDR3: CSASRDSDQPQHF

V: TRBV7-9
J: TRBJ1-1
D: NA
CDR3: CASSKNRGTEAFF

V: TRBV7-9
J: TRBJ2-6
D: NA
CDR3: CASSDTGANVLTF

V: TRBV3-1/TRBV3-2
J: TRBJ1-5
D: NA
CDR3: CASSPGYSNQPQHF

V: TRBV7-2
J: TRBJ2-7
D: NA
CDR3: CASSLQASQSYEQYF

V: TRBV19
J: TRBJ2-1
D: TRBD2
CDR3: CASSGGTYNEQFF

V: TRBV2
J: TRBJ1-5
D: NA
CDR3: CASSEEAGQFQPQHF

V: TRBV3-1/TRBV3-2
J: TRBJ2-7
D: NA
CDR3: CASSPTLSEGREQYF

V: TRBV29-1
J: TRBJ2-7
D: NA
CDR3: CSAQREGYEQYF

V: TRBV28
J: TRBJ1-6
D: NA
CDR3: CASTHRVETLHF

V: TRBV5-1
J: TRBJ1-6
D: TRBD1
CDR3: CASNQGQGNSPLHF

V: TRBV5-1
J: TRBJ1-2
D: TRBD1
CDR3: CASSPRTGGDYGYTF

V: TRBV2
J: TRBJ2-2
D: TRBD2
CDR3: CASSGLLAGDENTGELFF

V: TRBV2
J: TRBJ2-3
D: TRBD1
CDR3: CASSSFGTASTDTQYF